These 2 T cell receptor beta chains were sequenced from one sample in a study of Graves' ophthalmopathy and Graves' hyperthyroidism. RNA transcripts were the template, and TCR beta CDR3 regions were amplified from them. In the first round, RT-PCR was carried out with HTBI primers, and a multiplex PCR formed the second round. Each CDR3 protein is one row after TCRdb ran MiXCR on the multiplex PCR reads. This table holds about 700,000 distinct CDR3 sequences, roughly 41% found once. The sample was peripheral blood. These receptors came from an adult man with Graves' ophthalmopathy.

This sequence joins TRBV25-1 and TRBJ2-2; TRBD2 aligns across 8 bases. Germline values: CDR1 MGHDK, CDR2 SYGVNS. The J segment lost 4 bases and the V segment lost 6 bases, leaving 16 bases of the junction unmatched. The CDR3 is made up of 18 amino acids. CDR3 sequence: CASSVVAGRYLGTGELFF. In nucleotides, the CDR3 is TGTGCCAGCAGCGTAGTAGCGGGGAGGTACCTGGGCACCGGGGAGCTGTTTTTT.

The chain carries TRBV25-1 and TRBJ1-2; 7 nucleotides agree with TRBD1. J was trimmed by 4 bases and V by 6 bases; bases with no gene match: 14. Germline V gene lookup returns CDR1 MGHDK and CDR2 SYGVNS. The CDR3 is 16 residues long. CDR3 coding DNA: TGTGCCAGCAGCCTCCGGGACAGTCCCTCTATCTATGGCTACACCTTC. Amino acids: CASSLRDSPSIYGYTF.